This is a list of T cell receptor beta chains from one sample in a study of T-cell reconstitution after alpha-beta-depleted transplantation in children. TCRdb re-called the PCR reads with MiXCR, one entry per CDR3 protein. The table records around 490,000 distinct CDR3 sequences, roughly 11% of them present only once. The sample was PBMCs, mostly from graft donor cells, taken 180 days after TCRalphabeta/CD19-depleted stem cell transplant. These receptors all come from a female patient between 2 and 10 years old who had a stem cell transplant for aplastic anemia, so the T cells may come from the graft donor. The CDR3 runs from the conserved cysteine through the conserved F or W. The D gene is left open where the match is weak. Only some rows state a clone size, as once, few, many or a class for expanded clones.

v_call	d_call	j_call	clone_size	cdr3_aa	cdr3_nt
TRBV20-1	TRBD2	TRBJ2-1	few	CSARVVRAGGTTHNEQFF	TGCAGTGCTAGAGTGGTACGGGCGGGAGGGACAACCCACAATGAGCAGTTCTTC
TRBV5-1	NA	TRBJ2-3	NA	CASSFLLVTDTQYF	TGCGCCAGCAGCTTTTTACTGGTCACAGATACGCAGTATTTT
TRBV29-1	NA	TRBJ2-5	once	CSVEIGGWETQYF	TGCAGCGTTGAGATCGGGGGCTGGGAGACCCAGTACTTC
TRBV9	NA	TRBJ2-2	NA	CASSEWRQRFITGELFF	TGTGCCAGCAGCGAGTGGAGACAACGGTTTATCACCGGGGAGCTGTTTTTT
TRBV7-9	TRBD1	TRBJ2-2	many	CASSTDRGPNTGELFF	TGTGCCAGCAGCACCGACAGGGGGCCGAACACCGGGGAGCTGTTTTTT
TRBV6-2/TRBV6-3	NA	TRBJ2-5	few	CASSYSKRTGQETQYF	TGTGCCAGCAGTTACTCGAAAAGGACGGGCCAAGAGACCCAGTACTTC
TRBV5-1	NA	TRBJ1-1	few	CASSLGFSGAVNTEAFF	TGCGCCAGCAGCTTGGGGTTTTCAGGAGCTGTGAACACTGAAGCTTTCTTT
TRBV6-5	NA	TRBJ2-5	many	CASSYSFGGFQETQYF	TGTGCCAGCAGTTACTCTTTCGGGGGCTTCCAAGAGACCCAGTACTTC
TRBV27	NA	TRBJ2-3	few	CASSLSKGTDTQYF	TGTGCCAGCAGTTTGTCTAAGGGCACAGATACGCAGTATTTT
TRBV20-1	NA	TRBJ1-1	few	CSARERWPAYTEAFF	TGCAGTGCTAGAGAGAGGTGGCCGGCATACACTGAAGCTTTCTTT
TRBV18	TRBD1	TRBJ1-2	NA	CASSPRYRDRGRGYTF	TGTGCCAGCTCACCGAGGTACCGGGACAGGGGGCGAGGCTACACCTTC
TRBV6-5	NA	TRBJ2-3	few	CASSYSWTSTDTQYF	TGTGCCAGCAGTTACTCGTGGACTAGCACAGATACGCAGTATTTT